The 27 T cell receptor beta chains listed next were all sequenced from one sample in a study of cytomegalovirus exposure and HLA in healthy donors. Here immunoSEQ multiplex PCR was the method, and the copy in TCRdb shows in-frame clones only, minus some. The data hold 100,000 to 150,000 clones, with roughly 90% observed a single time. The sample consisted of PBMCs. All receptors come from a man aged 30-40 years in good health and CMV-seronegative.

This clone was detected only a few times. The genes are TRBV7-9 and TRBJ2-1, with 14 bases aligning to TRBD2. Per germline, CDR1 SEHNR and CDR2 FQNEAQ (reference sequence). The CDR3 length is 17 residues. V lost 1 base and J lost 4; bases outside the gene matches: 3. CDR3 protein: CASSLERLAGGYNEQFF. CDR3 bases: TGTGCCAGCAGCTTAGAACGACTAGCGGGAGGGTACAATGAGCAGTTCTTC. Using reference TRBV7-9 and TRBJ2-1 for the parts outside the CDR3, the full variable domain is DTGVSQNPRHKITKRGQNVTFRCDPISEHNRLYWYRQTLGQGPEFLTYFQNEAQLEKSRLLSDRFSAERPKGSFSTLEIQRTEQGDSAMYLCASSLERLAGGYNEQFFGPGTRLTVL.

The chain is built from TRBV30 and TRBJ2-5; 9 bases are shared with TRBD2. V gave up 1 base and J gave up 3 bases; unmatched junction bases: 9. Per the germline V gene, CDR1 is GTSNPN and CDR2 is SVGIG (reference sequence). This CDR3 spans 16 amino acids. CDR3 coding DNA: TGTGCCTGGAGTGGTCTCGATAGCGGGAGAAAAGAGACCCAGTACTTC. This codes for CAWSGLDSGRKETQYF.

V and J are TRBV11-3 and TRBJ1-1, with a weak D call TRBD1 (6 bases). Trimming removed 5 bases at V and 4 bases at J, with 11 bases between. Germline V gene sequence: CDR1 SGHNT, CDR2 YENEEA. The CDR3 consists of 13 residues. In nucleotides, the CDR3 is TGTGCCAGCAGCGGGGGCAGGGGCACTGAAGCTTTCTTT. Protein sequence: CASSGGRGTEAFF.

The chain employs TRBV30 and TRBJ1-2, with D perhaps TRBD1 (6 bases). Per germline, CDR1 GTSNPN and CDR2 SVGIG (reference sequence). The V gene lost 5 bases and the J gene lost 1 base, with 14 bases spanning the gap. This CDR3 spans 14 amino acids. CDR3 loop: CAWAGTLVNYGYTF. CDR3 DNA: TGTGCCTGGGCCGGGACACTGGTTAACTATGGCTACACCTTC. Complete variable domain (other parts from reference TRBV30 and TRBJ1-2): SQTIHQWPATLVQPVGSPLSLECTVEGTSNPNLYWYRQAAGRGLQLLFYSVGIGQISSEVPQNLSASRPQDRQFILSSKKLLLSDSGFYLCAWAGTLVNYGYTFGSGTRLTVV.

This clone was counted once. The J gene is TRBJ2-1, the V gene TRBV7-2; TRBD2 agrees at 10 bases. Germline loops: CDR1 SGHTA, CDR2 FQGNSA. The junction had 3 bases not matched to a gene; V was cut back by 3 bases and J by 4 bases. The CDR3 is 15 amino acids. The CDR3 bases are TGTGCCAGCAGCTTTACTAGCGGGGTTTACAATGAGCAGTTCTTC. It is translated as CASSFTSGVYNEQFF.

The chain couples TRBV2 to TRBJ1-2; D is ambiguous. The germline gives CDR1 SNHLY, CDR2 FYNNEI. The CDR3 totals 12 residues. V was trimmed by 4 bases and J by 14 bases, leaving 17 bases between them. The CDR3 sequence: CASSAQTTLGTF. CDR3 DNA sequence: TGTGCCAGCAGTGCCCAAACTACCTTAGGTACCTTC.

V and J are TRBV27 and TRBJ2-1; TRBD1 agrees at 10 bases. The CDR3 consists of 14 residues. With 5 bases clipped from V and 7 bases from J, the junction kept 5 bases outside the gene matches. CDR1 MNHEY and CDR2 SMNVEV come from the germline V gene (reference sequence). CDR3 DNA: TGTGCCAGCAGTACCCGGGACAGGGGTAATGAGCAGTTCTTC. Translated, it gives CASSTRDRGNEQFF.

This clone has just one count. The V and J genes are TRBV5-6 and TRBJ2-1, with 7 bases fitting TRBD1. The germline CDR1 and CDR2 sequences are SGHDT and YYEEEE. V lost 4 bases and J lost 4; bases outside the gene matches: 14. The CDR3 spans 17 residues. The chain's CDR3 is CASSHRVGQRRYNEQFF. CDR3 coding DNA: TGTGCCAGCAGCCATAGGGTGGGACAGAGGAGGTACAATGAGCAGTTCTTC.

The gene calls are TRBV5-4 and TRBJ2-1; 7 bases map to TRBD2. The CDR3 is 17 amino acids. CDR1 is SGHNT, CDR2 YYREEE, per germline (reference sequence). V shed 5 bases, J shed 1 base, and the junction held 12 bases outside the gene matches. CDR3: CASRPMGLSFSYNEQFF. The CDR3 region has the DNA TGTGCCAGCAGACCCATGGGACTAAGTTTTTCCTACAATGAGCAGTTCTTC.

The chain combines TRBV5-6 with TRBJ1-1, with a tentative D call TRBD1 (5 bases). Germline CDR1 reads SGHDT; CDR2 reads YYEEEE. This CDR3 region has 16 residues. V dropped 4 bases and J dropped 5 bases, with 21 bases sitting between them. CDR3 sequence (DNA): TGTGCCAGCAGCCCGGGGGTTGGCAGGGAAGGGACTGAAGCTTTCTTT. It translates to CASSPGVGREGTEAFF.

Concerning this clone itself: One junction end disagrees with the germline gene, perhaps due to a read error. The V and J genes are TRBV5-5 and TRBJ1-2; unclear D gene. Germline assignment: CDR1 SGHKS and CDR2 YYEKEE (reference sequence). This CDR3 comprises 13 residues. The CDR3 reads CASSLTYPHYDAF. CDR3 DNA: TGTGCCAGCAGCTTGACGTATCCTCACTACGACGCCTTC.

The chain recombines TRBV5-6 with TRBJ2-7, with 8 bases that match TRBD2. The CDR3 is 17 amino acids. CDR1 is SGHDT and CDR2 is YYEEEE in the germline V gene. V trimming: 0 bases; J trimming: 2 bases; junction bases outside the gene matches: 10. CDR3 sequence: CASSLATTKRGTYEQYF. DNA for the CDR3: TGTGCCAGCAGCTTGGCCACCACCAAGCGGGGGACCTACGAGCAGTACTTC.

This clone was seen only a few times. The chain links TRBV21-1 to TRBJ2-7; the listed D gene, TRBD1, was not tested against the DNA. TRBV21-1 has pseudogene status. The CDR3 has 16 residues. CDR3: CASTHNEGQITYEQYF. The CDR3 bases are TGTGCCAGCACTCATAATGAGGGACAGATTACCTACGAGCAGTACTTC.

This chain connects TRBV5-1 to TRBJ1-2; 9 bases align to TRBD1. The V and J ends lost 3 bases and 2 bases, in that order; junction bases with no gene match: 5. Looked up from germline, CDR1 is SGHRS and CDR2 is YFSETQ. This CDR3 spans 15 amino acids. CDR3 residues: CASSSEDRGNYGYTF. The CDR3 coding sequence is TGCGCCAGCAGCTCGGAAGACAGGGGGAACTATGGCTACACCTTC.

This clone showed up just once. V and J are TRBV5-6 and TRBJ2-5; D is unclear. Germline V CDR1 and CDR2: SGHDT, YYEEEE. CDR3 length equals 15 residues. V shed 4 bases and J shed 1 base, with 14 bases lying between them. The CDR3 reads CASSPRQWIQETQYF. The CDR3 DNA is TGTGCCAGCAGCCCCAGGCAGTGGATCCAAGAGACCCAGTACTTC.

The chain combines TRBV10-3 with TRBJ2-2, with a possible D match to TRBD2 (5 bases). The germline V gene encodes CDR1 ENHRY and CDR2 SYGVKD. V was shortened by 0 bases and J by 4 bases, with 9 bases between the two germline ends. CDR3 length: 15 residues. The CDR3 DNA follows: TGTGCCATCAGTGAGTCGACTGGACTCACCGGGGAGCTGTTTTTT. Protein: CAISESTGLTGELFF.

This clone came up once. V is TRBV19 and J is TRBJ2-7; TRBD2 aligns across 11 bases. CDR3 length equals 14 residues. Germline V lookup: CDR1 LNHDA, CDR2 SQIVND (reference sequence). V gave up 3 bases and J gave up 4 bases; unmatched junction bases: 2. The CDR3 loop is CASSMGLAVYEQYF. CDR3 bases: TGTGCCAGTAGTATGGGACTAGCGGTATACGAGCAGTACTTC.

V and J are TRBV5-1 and TRBJ2-1; 14 bases align to TRBD2. The J segment lost 6 bases and the V segment lost 3 bases, leaving 2 bases of the junction unmatched. This CDR3 is 15 amino acids long. The germline V gene has CDR1 SGHRS and CDR2 YFSETQ. CDR3 loop: CASSSGTSGSNEQFF. Written as DNA, the CDR3 is TGCGCCAGCAGCTCCGGGACTAGCGGGAGCAATGAGCAGTTCTTC.

V and J are TRBV27 and TRBJ2-6; D unresolved. From germline, CDR1 is MNHEY and CDR2 SMNVEV (reference sequence). V lost 4 bases, J lost 0 bases, and 4 bases lay in between. The CDR3 has 14 amino acids. This chain's CDR3 is CASSYFSGANVLTF. The CDR3 coding sequence is TGTGCCAGCAGTTACTTCTCTGGGGCCAACGTCCTGACTTTC.

V usage is TRBV25-1 and J usage is TRBJ2-1; 11 nucleotides line up with TRBD2. CDR3 length: 16 amino acids. Trimming removed 3 bases from V and 2 bases from J; junction bases left unmatched: 3. Germline V gene sequence: CDR1 MGHDK, CDR2 SYGVNS. For the CDR3, the DNA is TGTGCCAGCAGTGATGATAGCGGGAGGGCCTACAATGAGCAGTTCTTC. The encoded protein is CASSDDSGRAYNEQFF. Complete variable domain (other parts from reference TRBV25-1 and TRBJ2-1): EADIYQTPRYLVIGTGKKITLECSQTMGHDKMYWYQQDPGMELHLIHYSYGVNSTEKGDLSSESTVSRIRTEHFPLTLESARPSHTSQYLCASSDDSGRAYNEQFFGPGTRLTVL.

The chain carries TRBV7-9 and TRBJ2-4; 10 bases match TRBD2. This CDR3 has 17 residues. CDR1 and CDR2 (germline): SEHNR, FQNEAQ (reference sequence). Trimming took 5 bases from V and 2 from J; bases not matched to a gene: 9. CDR3 sequence reads: CASSPLASGRTKNIQYF. In DNA, the CDR3 is TGTGCCAGCAGCCCCCTTGCTAGCGGGAGAACCAAAAACATTCAGTACTTC. Combining the CDR3 with reference TRBV7-9 and TRBJ2-4 gives the whole variable domain DTGVSQNPRHKITKRGQNVTFRCDPISEHNRLYWYRQTLGQGPEFLTYFQNEAQLEKSRLLSDRFSAERPKGSFSTLEIQRTEQGDSAMYLCASSPLASGRTKNIQYFGAGTRLSVL.

The J gene is TRBJ1-1, the V gene TRBV7-2; no firm D call. V lost 1 base and J 11 bases, leaving 17 bases between the germline ends. Per germline, CDR1 SGHTA and CDR2 FQGNSA. The CDR3 contains 14 residues. CDR3 nucleotides: TGTGCCAGCAGCTTAGATTGGGGAGTGGTGGGCGCTTTCTTT. Translating gives CASSLDWGVVGAFF.

The chain couples TRBV7-3 to TRBJ2-3; D gene uncertain. Trimming took 3 bases from V and 1 from J, leaving 8 bases between them. The germline V gene encodes CDR1 SGHTA and CDR2 FQGTGA. The CDR3 runs to 14 residues. The CDR3 nucleotides read TGTGCCAGCAGCTTTAATACAGGCACAGATACGCAGTATTTT. Its translation is CASSFNTGTDTQYF.

The V call is TRBV7-9, the J call TRBJ2-3; D unresolved. V dropped 0 bases and J dropped 0 bases, with 7 bases sitting between them. CDR1 and CDR2 (germline): SEHNR, FQNEAQ (reference sequence). The CDR3 has 15 residues. CDR3 sequence reads: CASSLARISTDTQYF. CDR3 sequence (DNA): TGTGCCAGCAGCTTAGCGCGCATTAGCACAGATACGCAGTATTTT.

The chain has TRBV5-1 and TRBJ1-3; TRBD1 matches 8 bases. Germline CDR1 reads SGHRS; CDR2 reads YFSETQ. This CDR3 contains 14 residues. The trim removed 4 bases at V and 3 bases at J, leaving 3 bases unmatched. For the CDR3, the DNA is TGCGCCAGCAGCCAAGGGACAGGTGGAAACACCATATATTTT. This codes for CASSQGTGGNTIYF.

Written as DNA, the CDR3 is TGTGCCACCAGCAAGGGGTACACCTACGAGCAGTACTTC. Translation gives CATSKGYTYEQYF. The chain couples TRBV15 to TRBJ2-7, with a tentative D call TRBD1 (5 bases). The CDR3 loop spans 13 amino acids. Germline CDR1 and CDR2: LNHNV and YYDKDF (reference sequence). V lost 4 bases, J lost 2 bases, and 9 bases lay in between.

V gene TRBV25-1 combines with J gene TRBJ2-5; D is possibly TRBD1 (5 bases). The germline gives CDR1 MGHDK, CDR2 SYGVNS. V was clipped by 5 bases and J by 9 bases, with 10 bases between them. This CDR3 has 11 amino acids. CDR3 residues: CASSSTAAQYF. The CDR3 DNA follows: TGTGCCAGCAGTTCGACAGCCGCCCAGTACTTC.